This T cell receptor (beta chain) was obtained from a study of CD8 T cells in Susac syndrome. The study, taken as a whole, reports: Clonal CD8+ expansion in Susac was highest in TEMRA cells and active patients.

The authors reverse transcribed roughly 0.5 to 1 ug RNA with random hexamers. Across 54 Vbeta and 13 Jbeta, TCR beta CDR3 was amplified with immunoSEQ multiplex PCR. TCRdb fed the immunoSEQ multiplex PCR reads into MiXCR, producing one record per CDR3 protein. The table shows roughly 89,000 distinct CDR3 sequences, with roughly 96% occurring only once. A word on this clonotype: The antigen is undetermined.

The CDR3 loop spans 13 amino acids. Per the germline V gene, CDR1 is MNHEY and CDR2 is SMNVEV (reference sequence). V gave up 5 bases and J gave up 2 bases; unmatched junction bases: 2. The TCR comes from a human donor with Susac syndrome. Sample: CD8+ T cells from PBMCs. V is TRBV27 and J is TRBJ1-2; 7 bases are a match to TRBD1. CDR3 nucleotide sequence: TGTGCCAGCAGTCCCAGGGGGAACTATGGCTACACCTTC. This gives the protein CASSPRGNYGYTF.